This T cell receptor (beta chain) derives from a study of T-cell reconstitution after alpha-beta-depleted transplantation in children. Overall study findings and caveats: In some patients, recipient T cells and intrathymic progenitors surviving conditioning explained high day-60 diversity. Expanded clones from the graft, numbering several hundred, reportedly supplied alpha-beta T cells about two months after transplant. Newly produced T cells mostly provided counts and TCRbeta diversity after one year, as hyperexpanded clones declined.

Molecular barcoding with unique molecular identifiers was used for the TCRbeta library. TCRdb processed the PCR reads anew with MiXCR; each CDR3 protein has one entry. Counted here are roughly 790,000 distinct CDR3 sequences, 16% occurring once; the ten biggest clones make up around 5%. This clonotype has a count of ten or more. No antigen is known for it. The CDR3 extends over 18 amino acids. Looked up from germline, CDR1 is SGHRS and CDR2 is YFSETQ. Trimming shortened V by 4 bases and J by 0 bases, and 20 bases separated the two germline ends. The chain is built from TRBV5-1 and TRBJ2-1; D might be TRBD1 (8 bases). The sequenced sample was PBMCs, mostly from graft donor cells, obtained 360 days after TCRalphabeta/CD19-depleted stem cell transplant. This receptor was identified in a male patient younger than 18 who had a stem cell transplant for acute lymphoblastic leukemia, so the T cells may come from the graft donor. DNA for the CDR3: TGCGCCAGCAGCCCTAGGACAGGGAGGGTCAGCTCCTACAATGAGCAGTTCTTC. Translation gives CASSPRTGRVSSYNEQFF.